Shown below are 21 T cell receptor beta chains from a single sample sequenced in a study of shared clonotypes between healthy human individuals. The method was immunoSEQ multiplex PCR; TCRdb's version includes in-frame clones alone and lacks a portion of them. This sample carries 2.3 million or so clones, approximately 93% of them seen once, and the ten largest clones take under 0.45%. Input material: naive CD4+ T cells from PBMCs. Subset indicated: CD45RA+ positively selected. Every receptor here comes from a man between 18 and 35 years old in good health. Some clones in this sample may be carry-over from other donors' samples.

This clone was detected a few times. The rearrangement joins TRBV7-2 to TRBJ1-5, with unresolved D. Germline V gives CDR1 SGHTA, CDR2 FQGNSA. With 5 bases removed from V and 2 bases from J, the gap between germline ends came to 7 bases. The CDR3 loop spans 13 amino acids. This CDR3 reads CASSIMGNQPQHF. The CDR3 DNA follows: TGTGCCAGCAGCATCATGGGCAATCAGCCCCAGCATTTT.

V is TRBV28 and J is TRBJ2-6; D is unclear. Trimming removed 8 bases at V and 2 bases at J, with 10 bases between. The CDR3 has 14 amino acids. CDR1 is MDHEN and CDR2 is SYDVKM in the germline V gene. CDR3 sequence reads: CASRPVAGANVLTF. The CDR3 DNA follows: TGTGCCAGCCGACCGGTGGCTGGGGCCAACGTCCTGACTTTC.

The gene calls are TRBV10-3 and TRBJ2-3; 12 bases agree with TRBD1. J gave up 5 bases and V 3 bases, and 9 bases lay outside the gene matches. The CDR3 extends over 17 amino acids. From germline, CDR1 is ENHRY and CDR2 SYGVKD. CDR3 bases: TGTGCCATCAGTGAAGTGGGACAGGGGGCGCAGGGAGATACGCAGTATTTT. Residues: CAISEVGQGAQGDTQYF.

V and J are TRBV28 and TRBJ1-2; perhaps TRBD1 as D (5 bases). V dropped 4 bases and J dropped 7 bases, with 16 bases sitting between them. Germline V gene sequence: CDR1 MDHEN, CDR2 SYDVKM. CDR3 size: 14 residues. The CDR3 here is CASSSAYQGSGYTF. For the CDR3, the DNA is TGTGCCAGCAGTTCGGCCTACCAGGGATCTGGCTACACCTTC.

Details on this clone: The sample carries other DNA sequences with the same CDR3. The genes are TRBV5-1 and TRBJ1-1; no clear D. V shed 0 bases and J shed 5 bases, with 11 bases lying between them. This CDR3 has 14 residues. CDR1 SGHRS and CDR2 YFSETQ come from the germline V gene. The CDR3 DNA sequence: TGCGCCAGCAGCTTGGAGGCTGGGTATACTGAAGCTTTCTTT. This sequence encodes CASSLEAGYTEAFF.

V and J are TRBV5-4 and TRBJ2-7, with 8 bases matching TRBD2. V lost 4 bases to trimming and J lost 3 bases; unmatched junction nucleotides: 9. Germline V gene lookup returns CDR1 SGHNT and CDR2 YYREEE (reference sequence). The CDR3 runs to 15 residues. CDR3: CASSLGGAAGYEQYF. In DNA, the CDR3 is TGTGCCAGCAGCCTCGGGGGGGCCGCGGGCTACGAGCAGTACTTC.

The chain joins TRBV9 to TRBJ2-2, with 9 bases lining up with TRBD2. V lost 1 base, J lost 0 bases, and 13 bases stayed unmatched. This CDR3 has 20 amino acids. Germline V lookup: CDR1 SGDLS, CDR2 YYNGEE. The CDR3 DNA reads as TGTGCCAGCAGCGTACGTAAGCGGGAGGCCGACCGCGCGAACACCGGGGAGCTGTTTTTT. Its protein is CASSVRKREADRANTGELFF.

This sequence joins TRBV28 and TRBJ1-1, with 8 bases aligning to TRBD1. V lost 5 bases, J lost 4 bases, and 12 bases stayed unmatched. Germline lookup yields CDR1 MDHEN and CDR2 SYDVKM. The CDR3 is 16 amino acids. CDR3 in DNA: TGTGCCAGCAGTCCGCAGACAGGGGCGAAAAGCACTGAAGCTTTCTTT. Translating it yields CASSPQTGAKSTEAFF.

The chain uses TRBV27 and TRBJ2-5; D not resolved. The germline CDR1 and CDR2 sequences are MNHEY and SMNVEV (reference sequence). This CDR3 region has 20 residues. V was pared by 3 bases and J by 5 bases, with 31 bases between. CDR3 sequence (DNA): TGTGCCAGCAGTTTCCGTATCCCCTCGTCCCCTCGGAAATTTTCGGAGACCCAGTACTTC. This encodes CASSFRIPSSPRKFSETQYF.

This clone was detected a few times. The chain couples TRBV30 to TRBJ1-1; D possibly corresponds to TRBD1 (5 bases). The V end was cut by 4 bases, the J end by 7 bases, with 19 bases between. This CDR3 has 14 residues. Per germline, CDR1 GTSNPN and CDR2 SVGIG (reference sequence). The DNA of the CDR3 is TGTGCCTGGACCCACACTTCCGGGACGGTTGAAGCTTTCTTT. It is translated as CAWTHTSGTVEAFF.

In nucleotides, the CDR3 is TGTGCCACCAGCAGAGGAGGAGACAGCGGGAGGACAGATACGCAGTATTTT. This sequence encodes CATSRGGDSGRTDTQYF. The chain is built from TRBV15 and TRBJ2-3; 9 nucleotides match TRBD2. Germline CDR1 is LNHNV and CDR2 is YYDKDF (reference sequence). The junction had 8 bases not matched to a gene; V was cut back by 1 base and J by 3 bases. The CDR3 totals 17 residues.

The rearrangement uses TRBV5-4 and TRBJ2-7, with 12 nucleotides matching TRBD1. CDR3 length: 15 residues. V trimming: 4 bases; J trimming: 9 bases; junction bases outside the gene matches: 11. The germline V gene encodes CDR1 SGHNT and CDR2 YYREEE (reference sequence). CDR3 sequence reads: CASSLVGTGGAGQYF. In DNA form, the CDR3 reads TGTGCCAGCAGCCTCGTAGGGACAGGGGGCGCGGGGCAGTACTTC.

The rearrangement uses TRBV6-6 and TRBJ1-1; TRBD1 matches 8 bases. The trim removed 6 bases at V and 7 bases at J, leaving 10 bases unmatched. CDR1 is MNHNY, CDR2 SVGAGI, per germline (reference sequence). This CDR3 is built from 14 residues. The CDR3 loop is CASRSEDRVVEAFF. The CDR3 DNA sequence: TGTGCCAGCAGATCGGAGGACAGGGTCGTTGAAGCTTTCTTT.

The chain uses TRBV19 and TRBJ1-5, with 7 positions matching TRBD1. The trim removed 0 bases at V and 2 bases at J, leaving 10 bases unmatched. The CDR3 totals 18 residues. CDR1 and CDR2 (germline): LNHDA, SQIVND (reference sequence). In DNA, the CDR3 is TGTGCCAGTAGTATAGATCTAAACACTACAGGGGGCAATCAGCCCCAGCATTTT. It codes for CASSIDLNTTGGNQPQHF.

CDR3 region: CSARFGTQYF. Written as DNA, the CDR3 is TGCAGTGCTAGATTTGGGACCCAGTACTTC. V usage is TRBV20-1 and J usage is TRBJ2-5; D unclear. This CDR3 spans 10 amino acids. V lost 2 bases and J lost 7, with 5 bases in between. The germline V gene encodes CDR1 DFQATT and CDR2 SNEGSKA (reference sequence).

The J gene is TRBJ1-5, the V gene TRBV19; D gene ambiguous. Trimming stripped 5 bases from V and 7 bases from J, with 12 bases between. Germline V gene lookup returns CDR1 LNHDA and CDR2 SQIVND (reference sequence). CDR3 length: 13 amino acids. CDR3 bases: TGTGCCAGTAGTCCCTCTTTCGAGCAGCCCCAGCATTTT. The encoded protein is CASSPSFEQPQHF.

CDR3 bases: TGTGCCAGCAGCTTTAGAGCGGGAGACTACGAGCAGTACTTC. Translating gives CASSFRAGDYEQYF. The chain uses TRBV11-1 and TRBJ2-7, with 8 positions matching TRBD2. CDR1 and CDR2 (germline): SGHAT, FQDESV (reference sequence). The CDR3 contains 14 residues. Losses at the gene ends were 3 bases for V and 3 bases for J; bases not matched to a gene: 4.

In DNA, the CDR3 is TGTGCCAGCAGCTTAGCGAGGGACTTCTATGGCTACACCTTC. Residues: CASSLARDFYGYTF. The J gene is TRBJ1-2, the V gene TRBV7-9; tentatively, D is TRBD1 (5 bases). Per the germline V gene, CDR1 is SEHNR and CDR2 is FQNEAQ (reference sequence). CDR3 length: 14 amino acids. Deletions cut 0 bases from V and 4 bases from J, with 9 bases between. The whole variable domain, remainder taken from reference TRBV7-9 and TRBJ1-2, is DTGVSQNPRHKITKRGQNVTFRCDPISEHNRLYWYRQTLGQGPEFLTYFQNEAQLEKSRLLSDRFSAERPKGSFSTLEIQRTEQGDSAMYLCASSLARDFYGYTFGSGTRLTVV.

The chain recombines TRBV2 with TRBJ1-2; 7 positions agree with TRBD1. CDR1 SNHLY and CDR2 FYNNEI come from the germline V gene. V trimming: 1 base; J trimming: 3 bases; junction bases outside the gene matches: 2. CDR3 size: 14 residues. The CDR3 coding sequence is TGTGCCAGCAGTGAAGGACAGGGTGACTATGGCTACACCTTC. Residues: CASSEGQGDYGYTF.

The chain carries TRBV28 and TRBJ1-4; the D gene is possibly TRBD1 (6 bases). Germline CDR1 reads MDHEN; CDR2 reads SYDVKM. CDR3 length: 16 residues. V lost 4 bases and J lost 4, with 16 bases in between. The CDR3 bases are TGTGCCAGCAGTTCCCCTCGGGGGCCTTTTAATGAAAAACTGTTTTTT. As protein: CASSSPRGPFNEKLFF.

V is TRBV9 and J is TRBJ1-1; no clear D gene. Germline lookup yields CDR1 SGDLS and CDR2 YYNGEE. The CDR3 has 15 amino acids. V gave up 5 bases and J gave up 3 bases, with 17 bases separating them. This CDR3 reads CASRPGWARDTEAFF. CDR3 nucleotide sequence: TGTGCCAGCAGACCTGGTTGGGCGCGTGACACTGAAGCTTTCTTT. Full variable domain (remainder filled in from reference TRBV9 and TRBJ1-1): DSGVTQTPKHLITATGQRVTLRCSPRSGDLSVYWYQQSLDQGLQFLIQYYNGEERAKGNILERFSAQQFPDLHSELNLSSLELGDSALYFCASRPGWARDTEAFFGQGTRLTVV.